This is a list of T cell receptor beta chains from one sample in a study of Ad26.COV2.S vaccination and SARS-CoV-2 variants. Produced via immunoSEQ multiplex PCR; TCRdb's table is partial and in-frame only. Of roughly 350,000 clones in the sample, about 86% are singletons; the top ten hold around 10%. This specimen was peripheral blood, taken in a trial of Ad26.COV2.S vaccine versus placebo. Receptor source: a person between 18 and 65 years old who received the Ad26.COV2.S COVID-19 vaccine or a placebo. The CDR3 runs from the conserved cysteine through the conserved F or W. D genes are given only for firm matches. Not all rows give a size; the values are once, few, many and, for expanded clones, a class.

J gene,D gene,V gene,clone size,CDR3 protein,CDR3 DNA
TRBJ2-3,.,TRBV7-2,.,CASSPLGGTDTQYF,TGTGCCAGCAGCCCATTGGGGGGCACAGATACGCAGTATTTT
TRBJ1-4,.,TRBV23-1,.,CASSQGAQGSNEKLFF,TGCGCCAGCAGTCAAGGGGCGCAGGGATCTAATGAAAAACTGTTTTTT
TRBJ1-4,.,TRBV28,few,CASRPQGPPTEKLFF,TGTGCCAGCAGGCCCCAGGGGCCGCCTACGGAAAAACTGTTTTTT
TRBJ2-7,.,TRBV18,once,CASSPRRDIGGYEQYF,TGTGCCAGCTCACCACGACGGGACATAGGAGGCTACGAGCAGTACTTC
TRBJ1-6,TRBD1,TRBV6-2/TRBV6-3,.,CASSYDGQGNSPLHF,TGTGCCAGCAGTTACGATGGACAGGGAAATTCACCCCTCCACTTT
TRBJ2-1,.,TRBV9,.,CASSAGTATYNEQFF,TGTGCCAGCAGCGCCGGGACGGCCACCTACAATGAGCAGTTCTTC
TRBJ2-7,.,TRBV5-1,.,CASSLTSPMGSSEQYF,TGCGCCAGCAGCTTAACTTCGCCTATGGGTTCCAGCGAGCAGTACTTC
TRBJ2-6,.,TRBV6-6,.,CASSYDDSGANVLTF,TGTGCCAGCAGTTACGATGATTCTGGGGCCAACGTCCTGACTTTC
TRBJ2-4,.,TRBV21-1,.,CAIGGDIQYF,TGTGCCATAGGGGGGGACATTCAGTACTTC
TRBJ1-6,TRBD1,TRBV2,.,CASSETGGNSPLHF,TGTGCCAGCAGTGAAACAGGGGGGAATTCACCCCTCCACTTT
TRBJ2-7,.,TRBV5-4,.,CASSSQGLPYEQYF,TGTGCCAGCAGCTCACAGGGACTGCCCTACGAGCAGTACTTC
TRBJ2-5,TRBD2,TRBV24-1,.,CATSDGLAGKETQYF,TGTGCCACCAGTGATGGACTAGCGGGGAAAGAGACCCAGTACTTC
TRBJ2-7,.,TRBV7-2,.,CASSLGRGGSYEQYF,TGTGCCAGCAGCTTAGGGCGGGGCGGCTCCTACGAGCAGTACTTC
TRBJ1-2,TRBD1,TRBV7-2,.,CASSPGQGNYGYTF,TGTGCCAGCAGCCCGGGACAGGGAAACTATGGCTACACCTTC
TRBJ2-7,.,TRBV6-5,once,CASADPGKTYEQYF,TGTGCCAGCGCCGACCCCGGGAAGACCTACGAGCAGTACTTC
TRBJ1-2,.,TRBV12-3/TRBV12-4,.,CASSFGGDGYTF,TGTGCCAGCAGTTTTGGGGGGGATGGCTACACCTTC
TRBJ2-5,.,TRBV20-1,.,CSATSGETQYF,TGCAGTGCAACATCGGGGGAGACCCAGTACTTC
TRBJ2-5,.,TRBV19,.,CASSITRTPQETQYF,TGTGCCAGTAGTATTACAAGAACACCACAAGAGACCCAGTACTTC
TRBJ2-7,.,TRBV4-3,.,CASSQAADAYEQYF,TGCGCCAGCAGCCAAGCAGCTGACGCCTACGAGCAGTACTTC
TRBJ2-1,.,TRBV7-2,.,CASSLGGIINEQFF,TGTGCCAGCAGCTTAGGGGGGATAATCAATGAGCAGTTCTTC
TRBJ2-7,.,TRBV27,.,CASRGGGGRTYEQYF,TGTGCCAGCCGTGGTGGGGGGGGCCGAACCTACGAGCAGTACTTC
TRBJ2-5,.,TRBV19,once,CASSTAGQRTQYF,TGTGCCAGTAGTACCGCCGGGCAGCGGACCCAGTACTTC
TRBJ2-5,TRBD1,TRBV7-9,.,CASSLETGGRETQYF,TGTGCCAGCAGCTTAGAGACAGGGGGTCGCGAGACCCAGTACTTC
TRBJ2-3,TRBD2,TRBV10-3,.,CAIGDTSGSTDTQYF,TGTGCCATCGGGGATACTAGCGGGAGCACAGATACGCAGTATTTT
TRBJ1-4,.,TRBV6-5,once,CASSYGSLEKLFF,TGTGCCAGCAGTTACGGGTCTCTTGAAAAACTGTTTTTT
TRBJ1-5,.,TRBV28,.,CASSPFGGNSNQPQHF,TGTGCCAGCAGTCCGTTTGGGGGTAATAGCAATCAGCCCCAGCATTTT
TRBJ1-2,.,TRBV4-1,.,CASSQDLRVGLYGYTF,TGCGCCAGCAGCCAAGATCTTCGTGTGGGACTCTATGGCTACACCTTC
TRBJ2-5,.,TRBV18,.,CASSPPRETQYF,TGTGCCAGCTCACCACCGCGGGAGACCCAGTACTTC
TRBJ2-7,.,TRBV25-1,.,CASSESGSTYEQYF,TGTGCCAGCAGTGAATCAGGCAGCACCTACGAGCAGTACTTC
TRBJ1-1,.,TRBV27,.,CASSSTENTEAFF,TGTGCCAGCAGCTCTACAGAGAACACTGAAGCTTTCTTT
TRBJ1-1,.,TRBV10-2,.,CASSSSGTAVNMNTEAFF,TGCGCCAGCAGTAGCTCCGGGACGGCGGTTAACATGAACACTGAAGCTTTCTTT
TRBJ2-3,TRBD1,TRBV28,.,CASSTLQGTADTQYF,TGTGCCAGCAGCACTCTACAGGGGACAGCAGATACGCAGTATTTT
TRBJ2-3,.,TRBV6-2/TRBV6-3,.,CASSYLRRGDTQYF,TGTGCCAGCAGTTACCTTCGAAGGGGAGATACGCAGTATTTT
TRBJ1-5,.,TRBV7-8,few,CASSSSQRLSNQPQHF,TGTGCCAGCAGCTCCTCTCAGAGGTTGAGCAATCAGCCCCAGCATTTT
TRBJ2-1,TRBD2,TRBV12-3/TRBV12-4,.,CASSYGRWNEQFF,TGTGCCAGCAGTTACGGGAGGTGGAATGAGCAGTTCTTC
TRBJ2-5,.,TRBV5-1,.,CASSQDGQETQYF,TGCGCCAGCAGCCAGGACGGCCAAGAGACCCAGTACTTC
TRBJ1-1,.,TRBV5-6,.,CASSLAQGVPHEAFF,TGTGCCAGCAGCTTGGCACAGGGAGTTCCTCATGAAGCTTTCTTT
TRBJ2-7,.,TRBV9,.,CASSPGGFYDEQYF,TGTGCCAGCAGCCCAGGGGGGTTCTACGACGAGCAGTACTTC
TRBJ1-1,.,TRBV4-3,once,CASSQGYRTEAFF,TGCGCCAGCAGCCAAGGCTACCGGACTGAAGCTTTCTTT
TRBJ1-3,.,TRBV30,.,CAWSVTDSSTGNTIYF,TGTGCCTGGAGTGTAACCGACAGTTCCACTGGAAACACCATATATTTT
TRBJ2-7,.,TRBV18,.,CASSPPVRASYEQYF,TGTGCCAGCTCACCACCGGTCCGGGCCTCCTACGAGCAGTACTTC
TRBJ1-2,.,TRBV4-3,.,CASSHRMHTEKDGYTF,TGCGCCAGCAGCCATAGGATGCATACGGAGAAGGATGGCTACACCTTC
TRBJ1-5,.,TRBV28,.,CASSLGGYSNQPQHF,TGTGCCAGCAGTTTGGGTGGATATAGCAATCAGCCCCAGCATTTT
TRBJ2-3,.,TRBV27,.,CASSLRSTDTQYF,TGTGCCAGCAGTTTAAGGTCAACAGATACGCAGTATTTT
TRBJ2-7,TRBD1,TRBV4-1,.,CASSPFQGARYEQYF,TGCGCCAGCAGCCCCTTCCAGGGGGCGCGCTACGAGCAGTACTTC
TRBJ1-1,TRBD1,TRBV28,few,CASSSVGTGGNTEAFF,TGTGCCAGCAGCTCAGTCGGGACAGGGGGAAACACTGAAGCTTTCTTT
TRBJ1-3,.,TRBV28,.,CASLSPARPSGNTIYF,TGTGCCAGCCTTAGCCCTGCGCGACCCTCTGGAAACACCATATATTTT
TRBJ2-2,TRBD2,TRBV9,.,CASTSGGANTGELFF,TGTGCCAGCACTAGCGGGGGAGCTAACACCGGGGAGCTGTTTTTT
TRBJ2-7,.,TRBV27,.,CASIPRQGRIGEQYF,TGTGCCAGCATCCCTCGGCAGGGGAGGATAGGGGAGCAGTACTTC
TRBJ2-7,.,TRBV5-6,few,CASSQEGTIPYEQYF,TGTGCCAGCAGCCAGGAGGGGACGATACCCTACGAGCAGTACTTC
TRBJ2-3,TRBD2,TRBV3-1/TRBV3-2,few,CASSQEYLGRIPDTQYF,TGTGCCAGCAGCCAAGAATACCTCGGGAGGATCCCAGATACGCAGTATTTT